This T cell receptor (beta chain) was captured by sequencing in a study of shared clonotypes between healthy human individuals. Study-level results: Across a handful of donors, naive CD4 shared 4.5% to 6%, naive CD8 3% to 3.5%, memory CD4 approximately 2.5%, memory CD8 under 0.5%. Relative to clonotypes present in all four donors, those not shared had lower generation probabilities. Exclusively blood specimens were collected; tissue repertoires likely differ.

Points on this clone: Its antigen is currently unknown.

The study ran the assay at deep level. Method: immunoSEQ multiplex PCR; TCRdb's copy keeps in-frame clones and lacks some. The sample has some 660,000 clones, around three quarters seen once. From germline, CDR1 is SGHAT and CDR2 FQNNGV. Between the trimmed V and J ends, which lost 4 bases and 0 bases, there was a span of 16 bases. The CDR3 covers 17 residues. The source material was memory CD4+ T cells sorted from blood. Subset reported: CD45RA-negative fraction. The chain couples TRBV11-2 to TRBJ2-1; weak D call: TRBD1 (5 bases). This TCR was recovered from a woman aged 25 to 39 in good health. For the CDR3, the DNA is TGTGCCAGCAGCTCCACTCGACAGCGCAGCTCCTACAATGAGCAGTTCTTC. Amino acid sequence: CASSSTRQRSSYNEQFF.